This T cell receptor (beta chain) was obtained from a study of T cells in Graves' hyperthyroidism and ophthalmopathy (dated by TCRdb to the late 2010s). Background on the whole study: Peripheral blood was sampled at the time of initial diagnosis, prior to any treatment. The paper reports TCR Vbeta CDR3 sequencing of some 140 peripheral blood samples: 40 to 45 ophthalmopathy, some 80 hyperthyroidism and approximately 17 progressor patients. The 100 discovery patients were randomly split 7:3 into training and test sets. Once sampling was done, hyperthyroidism patients were given methimazole at a starting dose of 30 mg daily, whereas ophthalmopathy patients were given high-dose intravenous methylprednisolone. To identify TCR V-J signatures that set the groups apart, the researchers used a discovery cohort of 100 patients, made up of around 42 with Graves' ophthalmopathy and 57 with stable Graves' hyperthyroidism. The study also compared thyroid tissue and blood T-cell repertoires from roughly 6 Graves' hyperthyroidism patients. Prospective prediction of ophthalmopathy was tested in an independent validation cohort consisting of about 19 hyperthyroidism patients and around 16 patients who later progressed to ophthalmopathy.

Stable Graves' hyperthyroidism was defined as the absence of progression to ophthalmopathy over 18 months of follow-up. Hyperthyroidism patients were aged 18 to 65 years and newly diagnosed, with disease duration of less than 2 months. Any patient with an uncontrolled infection, another autoimmune disease, pregnancy or lactation was excluded. Diagnoses were established on the basis of clinical symptoms, serum thyroxine and TRAb, thyroid ultrasound, and orbital computed tomography. Ficoll-Paque density gradient centrifugation was used to isolate PBMCs from under 11 ml of fresh peripheral blood. Total RNA was extracted with Trizol reagent, and quality was checked on an Agilent 2100 Bioanalyzer. The study at large found these results: Most expanded thyroid clonotypes (frequency above 0.001) were also found in blood, which suggests that blood repertoires may mirror thyroid immune responses. A 13 V-J signature model separated ophthalmopathy from stable hyperthyroidism, with around 91% sensitivity and about 81% specificity in cross-validation and 80%/75% in testing. No statistical method was used to fix the sample size in advance, and group allocation was not hidden from the investigators. During validation, the model predicted progression to ophthalmopathy a median of roughly six months ahead of onset, with roughly 65% sensitivity and under 85% specificity.

This clonotype came up many times. The specificity of this receptor is unknown. No base quality information exists; no much larger clone differs at one position. V is trimmed back by 3 bases and J by 3 bases, and the junction contains 5 bases that no gene match accounts for. The CDR3 runs 15 amino acids, cysteine and phenylalanine included. The kept DNA is CDR3 alone, 45 bases in frame from the first base. CDR1 DFQATT and CDR2 SNEGSKA were looked up in the germline V gene (reference sequence). TCR beta CDR3 regions were amplified from RNA transcripts. The TCR CDR3 was subjected to a first round of RT-PCR using the HTBI primer set and the Qiagen OneStep RT-PCR kit. The libraries were constructed in a second round of multiplex PCR and then size-selected and purified. Libraries were sequenced paired-end with 100 bp reads on an Illumina HiSeq2000. In the authors' own workflow: Raw data were processed with SOAPnuke, discarding reads with adapters, uncalled bases, mean Phred below 15, or no exact constant-primer or identifier match. High-quality paired reads were merged with COPE v1.2.5, and unique nucleotide sequences were defined as clonotypes. MiTCR v1.1 was used to align clonotypes to the IMGT TRBV, TRBD and TRBJ reference segments. Analysis was restricted to V-J combinations with a frequency above 0.0001, which covered 99.2% of repertoires. A TCS score was defined as the ratio between F50 (clonal expansion) and ExV (chaos), using BLOSUM62-based TCRdist between CDR3 peptides within each V-J. Welch's t-statistics and random forest reduced around 510 V-J features to 10 to 15, which were used in a naive Bayes classifier (R e1071). In TCRdb, the public reads were trimmed at Q25 with fastp and aligned with MiXCR, with productive beta chains retained. Each CDR3 protein gets just one entry, which takes the most common genes and DNA from the rows behind it. The V and J calls here are based on TCRdb, not the publication. The sample contains about 400,000 distinct CDR3 sequences, approximately 15% of them found a single time. Just under 8% of the sample goes to the ten largest clones.

The TCR was taken from a woman younger than 35 with Graves' hyperthyroidism. Sequencing was done on a sample of blood. The chain was built from TRBV20-1 and TRBJ2-2, and 9 junction bases match TRBD2. The DNA reads TGCAGTGCTAGGGTAGCGGGAGACGACACCGGGGAGCTGTTTTTT. This encodes CSARVAGDDTGELFF.